This is a list of T cell receptor beta chains from one sample in a study of CXCR3-negative and CXCR3-positive naive CD8 T cells. No DNA is given; TCRdb re-called the 5' RACE reads and lists each CDR3 protein once. This sample's table has tens of thousands of distinct CDR3 sequences. Sample: naive CXCR3+ CD8+ T cells from blood. The source is a human donor in good health. Some clones in this sample may be carry-over from other donors' samples. Both conserved end residues are part of each CDR3.

v_call	j_call	cdr3_aa
TRBV7-6	TRBJ2-5	CASSLAGDEETQYF
TRBV6-1	TRBJ2-7	CASSVPLFTTRYEQYF
TRBV7-9	TRBJ2-7	CASSLSRTYEQYF
TRBV29-1	TRBJ2-1	CSVAETGTSAYNEQFF
TRBV29-1	TRBJ2-2	CSVESGRGRTGELFF
TRBV20-1	TRBJ2-1	CSADAGNYNEQFF
TRBV29-1	TRBJ2-7	CSVETEREAYEQYF
TRBV12-3/TRBV12-4	TRBJ1-5	CASSPQGGALNQPQHF
TRBV6-5	TRBJ1-5	CASSPGRFQPQHF
TRBV12-3/TRBV12-4	TRBJ2-1	CASNPESSYDEQFF
TRBV2	TRBJ2-7	CASSASPDGQGLGEQYF
TRBV28	TRBJ2-1	CASSIRAGGEQFF